This record looks at one T cell receptor beta chain sequence and its context. Its specificity is unknown. These data belong to a study of cytomegalovirus exposure and HLA in healthy donors. Whole-study results and caveats: The authors listed about 170 TCR beta chains as cytomegalovirus-associated. Another analysis was done later, and it associated around 15,000 TCR beta sequences with HLA alleles at 0.05 false discovery rate. Most TCR sequences were rare, but some public TCRs occurred in many donors.

Researchers ran the PCR with 60 Vbeta and 13 Jbeta primers. The assay was immunoSEQ multiplex PCR, and TCRdb's table has in-frame clones only and misses some. The table shows fewer than 250,000 clones, with 82% occurring only once. Donors likely had unrecorded immune exposures despite being nominally healthy when sampled. The CDR3 is made up of 15 amino acids. Trimming took 0 bases from V and 3 from J; bases not matched to a gene: 4. Germline V gene lookup returns CDR1 MGHRA and CDR2 YSYEKL. This chain links TRBV4-1 with TRBJ2-5; TRBD2 matches 7 bases. This clonotype was obtained from a middle-aged man in good health and CMV-seropositive. Input material: PBMCs. The DNA for the CDR3 is TGCGCCAGCAGCCAAGATTCACTAGCGAAAGAGACCCAGTACTTC. Amino acids: CASSQDSLAKETQYF.